These 5 T cell receptor beta chains came from one sample sequenced in a study of CD8+ T cells in alopecia areata. Extraction and reverse transcription of RNA yielded cDNA as the sequencing template. Using immunoSEQ multiplex PCR, the repertoire was profiled, and TCRdb retains in-frame clones only, with some absent. The repertoire has about 150,000 clones, 45% to 60% of them found once; the top ten carry approximately 19%. Sequencing was performed on CD8+ T cells sorted from blood, taken at week 0. Receptors originate from a human donor with alopecia areata.

The chain employs TRBV6-1 and TRBJ2-7, with D possibly TRBD1 on 5 matching bases. Per the germline V gene, CDR1 is MNHNS and CDR2 is SASEGT. V was clipped by 7 bases and J by 6 bases, with 16 bases between them. This CDR3 is built from 13 residues. The CDR3 sequence is CASTGTGSREQYF. The CDR3 DNA sequence: TGTGCCAGCACAGGAACAGGTTCTCGCGAGCAGTACTTC.

This rearrangement joins TRBV12-5 to TRBJ2-7; 7 positions match TRBD2. CDR1 LGHNT and CDR2 FRNRAP come from the germline V gene. The trim removed 7 bases at V and 3 bases at J, leaving 9 bases unmatched. The CDR3 is 14 residues long. Written as DNA, the CDR3 is TGTGCTAGTGCCCCAAGCGGGAAGGTCTACGAGCAGTACTTC. Translating it yields CASAPSGKVYEQYF.

A word on this clone: This CDR3 is also generated by other DNA sequences in the sample. V gene TRBV29-1 combines with J gene TRBJ1-2, with D tentatively TRBD1 (6 bases). CDR1 and CDR2 (germline): SQVTM, ANQGSEA. CDR3 length: 12 amino acids. The ends were cut back, 6 bases at V and 0 bases at J, with 8 bases in the middle. The CDR3 DNA follows: TGCAGCGTGAGGGGGTCTAACTATGGCTACACCTTC. This codes for CSVRGSNYGYTF.

This clone was recorded only once. This chain joins TRBV30 and TRBJ2-7; 9 nucleotides match TRBD1. Germline V lookup: CDR1 GTSNPN, CDR2 SVGIG (reference sequence). Losses at the gene ends were 7 bases for V and 2 bases for J; bases not matched to a gene: 6. The CDR3 sequence is 13 residues long. Here the CDR3 reads CASDRGQTYEQYF. The CDR3, as DNA: TGTGCCTCGGACAGGGGTCAAACCTACGAGCAGTACTTC.

The chain recombines TRBV9 with TRBJ2-7, with D possibly matching TRBD1 (5 bases). The CDR3 consists of 13 residues. Germline V CDR1 and CDR2: SGDLS, YYNGEE. Deletions cut 3 bases from V and 6 bases from J, with 13 bases between. CDR3 residues: CASSAGIKSEQYF. As DNA, the CDR3 is TGTGCCAGCAGCGCAGGGATAAAAAGCGAGCAGTACTTC.